A selection of T cell receptor beta chains follows, all from one sample in a study of vaccination effects on CD4 cells after COVID-19. What these receptors recognize is not known. TCRdb's table, derived via immunoSEQ multiplex PCR, lists solely in-frame clones and lacks some. The sample has tens of thousands of clones; roughly 76% are singletons. The specimen comprised CD4+ T cells from PBMCs cultured with SARS-CoV-2 spike peptides, sampled before COVID-19 vaccination. These TCRs come from a human donor who received a COVID-19 vaccine. CDR3s leave out the opening cysteine and the closing phenylalanine or tryptophan. The order of the fields is V gene, CDR3 protein.

TRBV6-2/TRBV6-3,ASSYGRGRTDTQY
TRBV7-9,ASSALGETQY
TRBV6-2/TRBV6-3,ASSYSTGAMGTKNIQY
TRBV19,ASSRGSNEKLF
TRBV7-2,ASSLSSGGSNTQY
TRBV11-2,ASSLGLLYEQY
TRBV18,ASSTGAQTYEQY
TRBV14,ASSQTQGWVGYT
TRBV6-2/TRBV6-3,ASSYKGRVYKDTQY
TRBV27,ASSSRTGRTEAF
TRBV7-2,ASSLQQGATNYGYT
TRBV7-2,ASSFRAFTSGGANEQY
TRBV5-5,ASSLVGQDSYSPLH
TRBV4-1,ASSQDWGSKAF
TRBV19,ASSIDPIGDGYGYT
TRBV27,ASSVGQGAYGYT
TRBV24-1,ATSDLRLAGEQF
TRBV12-3/TRBV12-4,ASSLRDTQY
TRBV7-3,ASSLSGGTPNNEQF
TRBV6-5,ASSYSIQTNQPQH
TRBV18,ASSPPYRTDTQY
TRBV4-1,ASSPGDSNQPQH
TRBV25-1,ASSTSWNYNEQF
TRBV5-1,ASSLLASSYEQY
TRBV3-1/TRBV3-2,ASSPFNEKLF
TRBV7-2,ASSLAGGFYNSPLH
TRBV5-6,ASSLDAGQHNEQF
TRBV5-4,ASSLRGTEYGYT
TRBV9,ASSDDPRGHEQF
TRBV5-1,ASSLEGHGNEKLF
TRBV14,ASSQAPGVNTEAF